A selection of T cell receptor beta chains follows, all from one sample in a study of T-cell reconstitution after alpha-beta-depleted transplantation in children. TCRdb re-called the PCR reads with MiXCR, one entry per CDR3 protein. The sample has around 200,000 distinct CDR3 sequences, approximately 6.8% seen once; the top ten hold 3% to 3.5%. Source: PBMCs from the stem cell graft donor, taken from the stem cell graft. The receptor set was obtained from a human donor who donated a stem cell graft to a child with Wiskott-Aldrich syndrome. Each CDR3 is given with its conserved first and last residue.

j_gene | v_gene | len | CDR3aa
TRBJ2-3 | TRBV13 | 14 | CASRSQGAGDTQYF
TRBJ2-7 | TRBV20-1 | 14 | CSARDMTGPYEQYF
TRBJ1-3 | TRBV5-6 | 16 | CASSSRTLARGNTIYF
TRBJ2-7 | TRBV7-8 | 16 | CASSFPLQGGSYEQYF
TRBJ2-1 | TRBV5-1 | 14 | CASSPGQGYNEQFF
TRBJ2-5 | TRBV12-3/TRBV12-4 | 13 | CASSRDRDETQYF
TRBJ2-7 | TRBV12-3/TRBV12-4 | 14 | CASSLFASSYEQYF
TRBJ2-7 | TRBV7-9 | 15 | CASSFLGRSSYEQYF
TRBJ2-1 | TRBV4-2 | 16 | CASSQDLRGAKNEQFF
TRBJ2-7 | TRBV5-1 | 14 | CASSLDGSRTEQYF
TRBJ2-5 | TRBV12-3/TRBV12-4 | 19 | CASSSSGLAVHGAQETQYF
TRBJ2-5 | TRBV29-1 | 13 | CSVPGGVQETQYF
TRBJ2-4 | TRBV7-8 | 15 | CASSQTTLAKNIQYF
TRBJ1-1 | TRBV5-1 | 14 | CASSFTEINTEAFF
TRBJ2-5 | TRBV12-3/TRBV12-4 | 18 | CASTSRTSGRASSWTQYF
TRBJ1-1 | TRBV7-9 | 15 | CASSTRDSMNTEAFF
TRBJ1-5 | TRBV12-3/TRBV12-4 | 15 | CASSSDRGHVQPQHF
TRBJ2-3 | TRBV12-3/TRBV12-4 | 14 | CASSFWGTSDTQYF
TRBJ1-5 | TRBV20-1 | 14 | CSATVKGAAQPQHF
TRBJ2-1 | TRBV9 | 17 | CASSVGQMGGGRNEQFF
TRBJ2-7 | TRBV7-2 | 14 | CASSPRASSYEQYF
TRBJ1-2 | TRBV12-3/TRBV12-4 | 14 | CASSPSSRGSGYTF
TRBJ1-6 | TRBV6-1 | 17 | CASSGAAGSSYNSPLHF
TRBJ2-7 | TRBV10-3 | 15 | CAISESMAGVYEQYF
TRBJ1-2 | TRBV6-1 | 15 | CASSEWGQGMYGYTF
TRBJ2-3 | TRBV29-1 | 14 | CSVAAGRTTDTQYF
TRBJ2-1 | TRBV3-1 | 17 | CASSGLAGKSSYNEQFF
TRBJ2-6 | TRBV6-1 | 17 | CASLGYPRTSGANVLTF
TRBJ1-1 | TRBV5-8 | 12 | CASSLLKRGAFF
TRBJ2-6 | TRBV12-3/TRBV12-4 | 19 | CASSLNGEGLSSGANVLTF
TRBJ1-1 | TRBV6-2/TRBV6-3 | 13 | CASSTRRTTEAFF
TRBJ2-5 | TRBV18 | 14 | CASSPPVAQETQYF
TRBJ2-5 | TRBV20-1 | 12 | CSASPGGETQYF
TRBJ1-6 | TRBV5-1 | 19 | CASSSEPGQGPGGNSPLHF
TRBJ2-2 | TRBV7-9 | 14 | CASSLTHSTGELFF
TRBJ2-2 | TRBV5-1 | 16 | CASSPAGTANTGELFF
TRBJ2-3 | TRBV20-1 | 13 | CSAHSGAMDTQYF
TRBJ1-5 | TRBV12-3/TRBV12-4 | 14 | CASSLAGRNQPQHF
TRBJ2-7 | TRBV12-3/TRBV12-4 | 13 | CASSLPGTYEQYF
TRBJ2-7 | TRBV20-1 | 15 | CSARDSTSGAYEQYF